The 23 T cell receptor beta chains in this list originate from one sample, sequenced in a study of shared clonotypes between healthy human individuals. Produced via immunoSEQ multiplex PCR; TCRdb's table is partial and in-frame only. The table shows some 1,100,000 clones, with 70% to 80% occurring only once. The sequenced sample was memory CD4+ T cells from PBMCs. Subset: CD45RA-negative fraction. The receptors stem from a young man in good health. Some clones in this sample may be carry-over from other donors' samples.

V and J are TRBV18 and TRBJ2-5; 9 nucleotides align to TRBD2. The germline gives CDR1 KGHSH, CDR2 LQKENI. The CDR3 sequence is 16 residues long. V lost 3 bases, J lost 0 bases, and 5 bases stayed unmatched. The CDR3: CASSPVTSGYQETQYF. The CDR3 DNA reads as TGTGCCAGCTCACCTGTGACTAGCGGATACCAAGAGACCCAGTACTTC.

This sequence joins TRBV2 and TRBJ2-2; 10 bases are a match to TRBD2. Germline V gives CDR1 SNHLY, CDR2 FYNNEI. V was clipped by 4 bases and J by 5 bases; unmatched bases: 4. The CDR3 sequence is 15 residues long. CDR3 region: CASSVGLAATGELFF. DNA for the CDR3: TGTGCCAGCAGTGTAGGACTAGCGGCAACCGGGGAGCTGTTTTTT. Full variable domain (rest looked up from reference TRBV2 and TRBJ2-2): EPEVTQTPSHQVTQMGQEVILRCVPISNHLYFYWYRQILGQKVEFLVSFYNNEISEKSEIFDDQFSVERPDGSNFTLKIRSTKLEDSAMYFCASSVGLAATGELFFGEGSRLTVL.

The V gene is TRBV5-1, the J gene TRBJ1-2; 8 nucleotides line up with TRBD1. CDR1 is SGHRS, CDR2 YFSETQ, per germline. The CDR3 contains 16 residues. V shed 4 bases and J 4 bases; nucleotides not matched to a gene: 12. Written as DNA, the CDR3 is TGCGCCAGCAGCCCTTCGACCGGGACAGGTCTCTATGGCTACACCTTC. Its protein product is CASSPSTGTGLYGYTF.

The J gene is TRBJ2-1, the V gene TRBV5-4, with 7 bases that match TRBD1. The V segment lost 3 bases and the J segment 10 bases; nucleotides outside the gene matches: 4. Germline CDR1 and CDR2: SGHNT and YYREEE (reference sequence). This CDR3 has 12 amino acids. CDR3 nucleotides: TGTGCCAGCAGCTCGATGGACAGGGAGCAGTTCTTC. Translating it yields CASSSMDREQFF.

The V call is TRBV9, the J call TRBJ2-1; TRBD2 aligns across 11 bases. The junction had 11 bases not matched to a gene; V was cut back by 0 bases and J by 15 bases. The CDR3 totals 15 residues. CDR1 is SGDLS and CDR2 is YYNGEE in the germline V gene. CDR3 in DNA: TGTGCCAGCAGCGTAGAACTAGCGGGAGATCGTCGCCCGTTCTTC. Translation gives CASSVELAGDRRPFF.

The chain is built from TRBV29-1 and TRBJ2-1, with 8 bases fitting TRBD1. After removal of 3 bases from V and 4 bases from J, the junction contained 5 bases not matched to a gene. The germline gives CDR1 SQVTM, CDR2 ANQGSEA. This CDR3 comprises 14 residues. CDR3 nucleotides: TGCAGCGTTGACCGAGACAGGGGTTACAATGAGCAGTTCTTC. This translates into CSVDRDRGYNEQFF.

A single count supports this clone. The J gene is TRBJ1-4, the V gene TRBV25-1, with D possibly being TRBD1 (5 bases). The CDR3 covers 14 residues. Germline lookup yields CDR1 MGHDK and CDR2 SYGVNS. Trimming took off 6 bases at V and 4 bases at J, with 12 bases between the two ends. CDR3 region: CASSDDRGNEKLFF. The CDR3 region has the DNA TGTGCCAGCAGCGATGACAGAGGTAATGAAAAACTGTTTTTT.

This clone was found once. The chain links TRBV7-2 to TRBJ1-1; TRBD1 is a possible D gene (5 bases). There are 15 residues in the CDR3. V was cut by 3 bases and J by 1 base, with 12 bases left in between. Germline CDR1 and CDR2: SGHTA and FQGNSA. This CDR3 reads CASSFADRKNTEAFF. CDR3 DNA: TGTGCCAGCAGCTTCGCTGACAGAAAGAACACTGAAGCTTTCTTT. Full variable domain (rest looked up from reference TRBV7-2 and TRBJ1-1): GAGVSQSPSNKVTEKGKDVELRCDPISGHTALYWYRQSLGQGLEFLIYFQGNSAPDKSGLPSDRFSAERTGGSVSTLTIQRTQQEDSAVYLCASSFADRKNTEAFFGQGTRLTVV.

This CDR3 reads CASSRTTYGQYF. The CDR3 coding sequence is TGCGCCAGCAGTCGCACGACGTATGGGCAGTACTTC. J is TRBJ2-7 and V is TRBV23-1, with no clear D. TRBV23-1 is marked as an open reading frame, function uncertain. CDR3 length: 12 residues. V gave up 4 bases and J gave up 9 bases, with 13 bases separating them.

This clone appeared many times. The V and J genes are TRBV5-5 and TRBJ2-7, with D perhaps matching TRBD1 or TRBD2 (6 bases each). Trimming stripped 0 bases from V and 5 bases from J, with 15 bases between. The CDR3 loop spans 15 amino acids. Germline assignment: CDR1 SGHKS and CDR2 YYEKEE (reference sequence). DNA for the CDR3: TGTGCCAGCAGCTTGGCGGGGGCAGGGGCCCACGAGCAGTACTTC. This translates into CASSLAGAGAHEQYF.

V is TRBV9 and J is TRBJ2-5; D is unresolved. Between the trimmed V and J ends, which lost 0 bases and 0 bases, there was a span of 9 bases. This CDR3 has 15 amino acids. In germline, CDR1 is SGDLS, CDR2 YYNGEE. CDR3 amino acids: CASSVGGGHQETQYF. Written as DNA, the CDR3 is TGTGCCAGCAGCGTAGGTGGCGGCCACCAAGAGACCCAGTACTTC.

For this clone: This CDR3 is also generated by other DNA sequences in the sample. The rearrangement joins TRBV6-5 to TRBJ1-2; 7 bases are shared with TRBD1. J was trimmed by 4 bases and V by 3 bases; bases with no gene match: 5. The CDR3 sequence is 14 residues long. Germline-derived CDR1 and CDR2 are MNHEY and SVGAGI. CDR3 DNA sequence: TGTGCCAGCAGTTATCGACAGGGTAGCTATGGCTACACCTTC. Protein sequence: CASSYRQGSYGYTF.

This chain joins TRBV7-2 and TRBJ2-2; weak D call: TRBD2 (5 bases). The CDR3 consists of 14 residues. Germline CDR1 reads SGHTA; CDR2 reads FQGNSA. Trimming took off 1 base at V and 7 bases at J, with 10 bases between the two ends. The CDR3: CASSLGQLVGELFF. The CDR3 DNA reads TGTGCCAGCAGCTTAGGTCAACTAGTCGGGGAGCTGTTTTTT.

The genes are TRBV6-1 and TRBJ1-5; 10 nucleotides align to TRBD1. Per the germline V gene, CDR1 is MNHNS and CDR2 is SASEGT. Losses at the gene ends were 3 bases for V and 9 bases for J; bases not matched to a gene: 8. CDR3 size: 15 residues. CDR3 nucleotides: TGTGCCAGCAGTGAGAGGACAGGGGGATCTATGCCCCAGCATTTT. This translates into CASSERTGGSMPQHF.

This chain connects TRBV7-3 to TRBJ2-1, with 13 bases lining up with TRBD2. Trimming at V came to 6 bases and at J to 5 bases, leaving 4 bases not matched to a gene. The CDR3 runs to 15 residues. Germline V gene data show CDR1 as SGHTA and CDR2 as FQGTGA. CDR3 in amino acids: CASRFGLAGDNEQFF. CDR3 nucleotide sequence: TGTGCCAGCAGGTTTGGACTAGCGGGGGACAATGAGCAGTTCTTC.

This clone was observed a few times. This chain uses TRBV5-1 with TRBJ2-5; no definite D call. With 4 bases removed from V and 3 bases from J, the gap between germline ends came to 16 bases. Germline V gene data show CDR1 as SGHRS and CDR2 as YFSETQ. This CDR3 region has 15 residues. In nucleotides, the CDR3 is TGCGCCAGCAGCCCCTCCGGCCTCACGAAAGAGACCCAGTACTTC. Its translation: CASSPSGLTKETQYF.

The rearrangement links TRBV7-2 to TRBJ1-2; 7 nucleotides agree with TRBD1. The CDR3 covers 13 residues. Germline loops: CDR1 SGHTA, CDR2 FQGNSA. V lost 2 bases to trimming and J lost 5 bases; unmatched junction nucleotides: 2. CDR3 DNA sequence: TGTGCCAGCAGCTTACTACAGGGGTATGGCTACACCTTC. It encodes CASSLLQGYGYTF.

The rearrangement joins TRBV6-5 to TRBJ2-2; D possibly corresponds to TRBD1 (5 bases). Germline V lookup: CDR1 MNHEY, CDR2 SVGAGI. V was cut by 8 bases and J by 3 bases, with 7 bases left in between. The CDR3 is 12 amino acids. This chain's CDR3 is CASLGDTGELFF. The DNA of the CDR3 is TGTGCCAGCCTAGGGGACACCGGGGAGCTGTTTTTT.

J is TRBJ2-7 and V is TRBV5-1, with D possibly matching TRBD1 (5 bases). V lost 1 base, J lost 3 bases, and 5 bases lay in between. Looked up from germline, CDR1 is SGHRS and CDR2 is YFSETQ. The CDR3 runs to 12 residues. CDR3 coding DNA: TGCGCCAGCAGCTTGAGGGGCTACGAGCAGTACTTC. Residues: CASSLRGYEQYF.

CDR3 loop: CASSLTYSRQGDYGYTF. The CDR3 nucleotides read TGTGCCAGCTCACTCACGTACTCTCGGCAGGGCGACTATGGCTACACCTTC. The chain recombines TRBV18 with TRBJ1-2; weak D call: TRBD1 (5 bases). This CDR3 comprises 17 residues. Trimming shortened V by 4 bases and J by 3 bases, and 21 bases separated the two germline ends. CDR1 and CDR2 from the germline V gene are KGHSH and LQKENI.

The rearrangement uses TRBV6-6 and TRBJ1-1; no firm D call. CDR1 is MNHNY and CDR2 is SVGAGI in the germline V gene (reference sequence). The CDR3 covers 13 residues. V was cut by 6 bases and J by 1 base, with 9 bases left in between. CDR3 nucleotides: TGTGCCAGCAGGACCATCCAGAACACTGAAGCTTTCTTT. Its protein is CASRTIQNTEAFF.

Ten or more counts support this clone. The chain couples TRBV11-3 to TRBJ2-3; D may match TRBD1 or TRBD2 (5 bases each). Germline V gene lookup returns CDR1 SGHNT and CDR2 YENEEA. V gave up 5 bases and J gave up 0 bases, with 12 bases separating them. This CDR3 region has 15 residues. The CDR3 spells CASSNRGSSTDTQYF. In nucleotides, the CDR3 is TGTGCCAGCAGCAACCGGGGCTCTAGCACAGATACGCAGTATTTT. The variable domain in full, completed from reference TRBV11-3 and TRBJ2-3, reads EAGVVQSPRYKIIEKKQPVAFWCNPISGHNTLYWYLQNLGQGPELLIRYENEEAVDDSQLPKDRFSAERLKGVDSTLKIQPAELGDSAVYLCASSNRGSSTDTQYFGPGTRLTVL.

This chain joins TRBV4-2 and TRBJ2-1; 9 nucleotides match TRBD2. The CDR3 has 17 amino acids. The V gene end was trimmed by 0 bases and the J gene end by 8 bases; junction bases not matched to a gene: 11. Germline assignment: CDR1 LGHNA and CDR2 YNFKEQ. The CDR3 protein is CASSQDPGGRAGDEQFF. For the CDR3, the DNA is TGTGCCAGCAGCCAAGATCCGGGCGGGAGGGCCGGAGATGAGCAGTTCTTC.